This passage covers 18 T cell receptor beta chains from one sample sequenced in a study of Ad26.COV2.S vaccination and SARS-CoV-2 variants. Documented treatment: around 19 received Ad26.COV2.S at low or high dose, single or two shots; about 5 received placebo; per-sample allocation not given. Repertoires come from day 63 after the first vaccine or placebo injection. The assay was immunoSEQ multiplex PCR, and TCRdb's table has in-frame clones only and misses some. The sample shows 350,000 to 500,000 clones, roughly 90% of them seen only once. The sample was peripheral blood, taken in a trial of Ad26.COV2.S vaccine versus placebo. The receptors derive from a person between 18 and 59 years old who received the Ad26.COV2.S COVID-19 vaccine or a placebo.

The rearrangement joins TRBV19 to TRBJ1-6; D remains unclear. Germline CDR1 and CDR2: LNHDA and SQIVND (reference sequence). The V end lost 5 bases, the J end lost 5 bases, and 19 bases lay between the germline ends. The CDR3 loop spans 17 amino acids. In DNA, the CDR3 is TGTGCCAGTAGTGCGGAGGAGCTAGTACGCAATAATTCACCCCTCCACTTT. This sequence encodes CASSAEELVRNNSPLHF.

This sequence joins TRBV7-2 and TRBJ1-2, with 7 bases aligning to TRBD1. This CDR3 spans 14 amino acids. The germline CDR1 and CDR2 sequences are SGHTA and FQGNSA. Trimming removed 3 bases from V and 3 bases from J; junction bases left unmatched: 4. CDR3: CASSFQGGDYGYTF. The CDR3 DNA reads TGTGCCAGCAGCTTCCAGGGGGGGGACTATGGCTACACCTTC.

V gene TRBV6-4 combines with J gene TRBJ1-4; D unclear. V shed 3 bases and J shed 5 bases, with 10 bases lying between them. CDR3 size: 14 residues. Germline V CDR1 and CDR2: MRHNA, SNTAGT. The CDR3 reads CASSESPQNEKLFF. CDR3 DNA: TGTGCCAGCAGTGAGTCCCCCCAGAATGAAAAACTGTTTTTT.

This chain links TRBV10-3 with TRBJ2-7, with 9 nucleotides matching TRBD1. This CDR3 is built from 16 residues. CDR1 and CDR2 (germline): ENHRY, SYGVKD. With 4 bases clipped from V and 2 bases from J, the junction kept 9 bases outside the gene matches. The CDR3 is CAISGGSQGATYEQYF. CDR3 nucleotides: TGTGCCATCAGTGGGGGGTCACAGGGGGCCACCTACGAGCAGTACTTC.

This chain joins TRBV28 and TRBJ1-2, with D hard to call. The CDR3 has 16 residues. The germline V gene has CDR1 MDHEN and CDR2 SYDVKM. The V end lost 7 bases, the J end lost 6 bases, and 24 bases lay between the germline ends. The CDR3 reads CASTLTIRVQENGYTF. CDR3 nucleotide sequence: TGTGCCAGCACCCTGACCATACGGGTCCAAGAAAATGGCTACACCTTC.

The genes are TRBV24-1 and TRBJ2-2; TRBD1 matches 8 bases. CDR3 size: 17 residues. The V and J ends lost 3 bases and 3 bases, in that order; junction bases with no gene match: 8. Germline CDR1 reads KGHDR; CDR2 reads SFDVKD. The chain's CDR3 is CATSDPRTGWYTGELFF. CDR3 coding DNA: TGTGCCACCAGTGATCCCCGGACAGGGTGGTACACCGGGGAGCTGTTTTTT.

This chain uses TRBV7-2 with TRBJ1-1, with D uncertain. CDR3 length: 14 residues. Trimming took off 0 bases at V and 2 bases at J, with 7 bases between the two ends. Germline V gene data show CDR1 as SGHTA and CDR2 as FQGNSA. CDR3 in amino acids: CASSLAPSNTEAFF. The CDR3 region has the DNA TGTGCCAGCAGCTTAGCCCCGTCAAACACTGAAGCTTTCTTT.

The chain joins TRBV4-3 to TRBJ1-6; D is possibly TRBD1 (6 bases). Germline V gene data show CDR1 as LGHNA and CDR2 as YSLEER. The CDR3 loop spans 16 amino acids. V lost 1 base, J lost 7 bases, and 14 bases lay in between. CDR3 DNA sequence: TGCGCCAGCAGCCAAGTCGAGGGGGTGGGAAATTCACCCCTCCACTTT. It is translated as CASSQVEGVGNSPLHF.

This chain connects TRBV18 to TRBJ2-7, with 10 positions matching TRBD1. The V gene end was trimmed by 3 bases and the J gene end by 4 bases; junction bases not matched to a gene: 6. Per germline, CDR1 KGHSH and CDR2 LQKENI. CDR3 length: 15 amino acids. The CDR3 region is CASSPWDRGQYEQYF. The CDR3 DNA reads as TGTGCCAGCTCACCCTGGGACAGGGGACAATACGAGCAGTACTTC. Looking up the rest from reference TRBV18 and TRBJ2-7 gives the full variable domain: NAGVMQNPRHLVRRRGQEARLRCSPMKGHSHVYWYRQLPEEGLKFMVYLQKENIIDESGMPKERFSAEFPKEGPSILRIQQVVRGDSAAYFCASSPWDRGQYEQYFGPGTRLTVT.

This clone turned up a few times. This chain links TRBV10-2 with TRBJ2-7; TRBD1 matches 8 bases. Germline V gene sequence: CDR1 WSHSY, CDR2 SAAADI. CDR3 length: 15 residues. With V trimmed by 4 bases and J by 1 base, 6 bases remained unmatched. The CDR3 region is CASSVNRGISYEQYF. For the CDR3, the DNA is TGCGCCAGCAGTGTAAACAGGGGGATTTCCTACGAGCAGTACTTC.

The CDR3, as DNA: TGTGCCAGCAGGGGCCAGTTTGAGGCACAGGACCCCCAGCATTTT. It translates to CASRGQFEAQDPQHF. The rearrangement uses TRBV2 and TRBJ1-5; D is possibly TRBD1 (5 bases). CDR3 size: 15 residues. Germline V gives CDR1 SNHLY, CDR2 FYNNEI. Trimming removed 6 bases at V and 10 bases at J, with 22 bases between.

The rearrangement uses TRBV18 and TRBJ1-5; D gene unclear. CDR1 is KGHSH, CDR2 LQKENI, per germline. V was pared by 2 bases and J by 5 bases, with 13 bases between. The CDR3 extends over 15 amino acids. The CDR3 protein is CASSPEQEKYQPQHF. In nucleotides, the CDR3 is TGTGCCAGCTCACCAGAACAAGAGAAATATCAGCCCCAGCATTTT.

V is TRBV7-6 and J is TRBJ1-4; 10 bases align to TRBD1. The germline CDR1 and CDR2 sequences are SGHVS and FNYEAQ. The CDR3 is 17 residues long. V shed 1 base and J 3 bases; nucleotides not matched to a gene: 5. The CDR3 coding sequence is TGTGCCAGCAGCTTAGTTGCCGGGACAGGGGCTAATGAAAAACTGTTTTTT. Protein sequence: CASSLVAGTGANEKLFF.

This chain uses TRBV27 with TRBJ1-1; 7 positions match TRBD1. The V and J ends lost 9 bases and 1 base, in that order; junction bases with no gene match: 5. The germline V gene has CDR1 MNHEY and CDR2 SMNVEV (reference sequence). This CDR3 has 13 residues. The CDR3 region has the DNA TGTGCCAGTCGACAGGGCCCGAACACTGAAGCTTTCTTT. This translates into CASRQGPNTEAFF.

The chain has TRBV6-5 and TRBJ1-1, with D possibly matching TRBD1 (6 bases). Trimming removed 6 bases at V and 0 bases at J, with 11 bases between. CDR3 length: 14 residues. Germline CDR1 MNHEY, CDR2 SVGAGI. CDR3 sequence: CASRGGQMNTEAFF. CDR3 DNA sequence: TGTGCCAGCAGGGGAGGACAGATGAACACTGAAGCTTTCTTT.

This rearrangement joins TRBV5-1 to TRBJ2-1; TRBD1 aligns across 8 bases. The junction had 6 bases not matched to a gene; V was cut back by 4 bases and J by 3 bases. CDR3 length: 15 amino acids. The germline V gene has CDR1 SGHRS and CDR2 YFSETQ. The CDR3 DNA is TGCGCCAGCAGCCCCGGACAGGGCGTCTACAATGAGCAGTTCTTC. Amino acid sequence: CASSPGQGVYNEQFF.

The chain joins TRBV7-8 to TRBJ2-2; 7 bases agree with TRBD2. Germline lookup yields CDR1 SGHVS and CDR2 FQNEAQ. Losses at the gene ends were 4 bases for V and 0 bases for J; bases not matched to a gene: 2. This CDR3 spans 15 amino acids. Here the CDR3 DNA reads TGTGCCAGCAGCTCGGGGGGTTCGAACACCGGGGAGCTGTTTTTT. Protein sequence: CASSSGGSNTGELFF. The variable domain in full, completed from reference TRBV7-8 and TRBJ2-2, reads GAGVSQSPRYKVAKRGQDVALRCDPISGHVSLFWYQQALGQGPEFLTYFQNEAQLDKSGLPSDRFFAERPEGSVSTLKIQRTQQEDSAVYLCASSSGGSNTGELFFGEGSRLTVL.

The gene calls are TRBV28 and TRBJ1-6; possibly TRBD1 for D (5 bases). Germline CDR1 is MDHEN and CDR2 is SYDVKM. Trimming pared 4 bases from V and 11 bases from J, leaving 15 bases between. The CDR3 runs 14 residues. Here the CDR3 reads CASSSFVGRPPLHF. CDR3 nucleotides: TGTGCCAGCAGTTCCTTCGTGGGACGCCCACCCCTCCACTTT.